The 7 T cell receptor beta chains below were found in one sample sequenced in a study of cytomegalovirus exposure and HLA in healthy donors. TCRdb's copy holds only in-frame clones and misses some; the assay was immunoSEQ multiplex PCR. Among about 170,000 clones listed, about 89% were seen once. What was sequenced was PBMCs. These TCRs come from a man in his late teens or twenties in good health and CMV-seropositive.

The chain is built from TRBV30 and TRBJ2-7; TRBD1 might be the D (6 bases). The V end was cut by 2 bases, the J end by 0 bases, with 14 bases between. CDR3 length equals 15 residues. The germline CDR1 and CDR2 sequences are GTSNPN and SVGIG (reference sequence). CDR3 loop: CAWSSLQGPSYEQYF. In nucleotides, the CDR3 is TGTGCCTGGAGTTCCCTACAGGGACCCTCCTACGAGCAGTACTTC.

The chain employs TRBV6-6 and TRBJ1-1; a possible D gene is TRBD1 (6 bases). This CDR3 is built from 14 residues. The ends were cut back, 0 bases at V and 8 bases at J, with 13 bases in the middle. Germline assignment: CDR1 MNHNY and CDR2 SVGAGI (reference sequence). The CDR3 loop reads CASSYSFQGYEAFF. Here the CDR3 DNA reads TGTGCCAGCAGTTACTCTTTTCAGGGGTACGAAGCTTTCTTT.

The chain recombines TRBV4-2 with TRBJ2-1; D is undetermined. Trimming took 1 base from V and 4 from J, leaving 8 bases between them. Germline CDR1 LGHNA, CDR2 YNFKEQ. The CDR3 is 14 amino acids. The CDR3 DNA is TGTGCCAGCAGCCAAGGGAACAGATACAATGAGCAGTTCTTC. Translating gives CASSQGNRYNEQFF.

This clone was recorded only once. The chain couples TRBV6-5 to TRBJ2-4; TRBD2 might be the D (5 bases). CDR3 length: 16 amino acids. Germline-derived CDR1 and CDR2 are MNHEY and SVGAGI. V was clipped by 2 bases and J by 2 bases, with 13 bases between them. In nucleotides, the CDR3 is TGTGCCAGCAGTTACCGGTCTAGCTCGTCCAAAAACATTCAGTACTTC. This codes for CASSYRSSSSKNIQYF.

The V call is TRBV5-6, the J call TRBJ1-1; 8 positions match TRBD1. The CDR3 runs 16 residues. Unmatched junction bases numbered 12, after V lost 4 bases and J lost 4 bases. Germline V lookup: CDR1 SGHDT, CDR2 YYEEEE. Here the CDR3 DNA reads TGTGCCAGCAGCGGGACAGGTTATATGATGGTCACTGAAGCTTTCTTT. It encodes CASSGTGYMMVTEAFF.

A note on this clone: A junction end diverges from the germline sequence, so it may reflect a read error. In DNA, the CDR3 is TGTGCTAGCAGCCCGAGTCGGACCGGGGAGCTGTTTTTT. It specifies CASSPSRTGELFF. The rearrangement joins TRBV7-7 to TRBJ2-2; D is ambiguous. This CDR3 contains 13 residues. The V gene's germline CDR1 is SSHAT and CDR2 FNYEAQ (reference sequence).

V usage is TRBV2 and J usage is TRBJ2-5; D is undetermined. Trimming cost V 6 bases and J 2 bases, with 4 bases left between them. Germline V gives CDR1 SNHLY, CDR2 FYNNEI. The CDR3 runs to 11 residues. The CDR3 sequence is CASRAQETQYF. Here the CDR3 DNA reads TGTGCCAGCAGAGCTCAAGAGACCCAGTACTTC.